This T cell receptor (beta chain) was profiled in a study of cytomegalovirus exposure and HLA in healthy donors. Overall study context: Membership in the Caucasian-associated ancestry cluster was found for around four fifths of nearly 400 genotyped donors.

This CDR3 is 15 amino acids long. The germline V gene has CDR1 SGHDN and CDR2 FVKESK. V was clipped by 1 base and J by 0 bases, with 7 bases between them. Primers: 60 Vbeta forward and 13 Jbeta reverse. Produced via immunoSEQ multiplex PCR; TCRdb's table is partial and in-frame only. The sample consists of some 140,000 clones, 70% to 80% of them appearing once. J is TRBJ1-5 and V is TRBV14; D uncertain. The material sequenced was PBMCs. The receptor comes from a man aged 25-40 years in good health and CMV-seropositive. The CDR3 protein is CASSQGGYSNQPQHF. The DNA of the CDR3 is TGTGCCAGCAGCCAAGGAGGATATAGCAATCAGCCCCAGCATTTT.